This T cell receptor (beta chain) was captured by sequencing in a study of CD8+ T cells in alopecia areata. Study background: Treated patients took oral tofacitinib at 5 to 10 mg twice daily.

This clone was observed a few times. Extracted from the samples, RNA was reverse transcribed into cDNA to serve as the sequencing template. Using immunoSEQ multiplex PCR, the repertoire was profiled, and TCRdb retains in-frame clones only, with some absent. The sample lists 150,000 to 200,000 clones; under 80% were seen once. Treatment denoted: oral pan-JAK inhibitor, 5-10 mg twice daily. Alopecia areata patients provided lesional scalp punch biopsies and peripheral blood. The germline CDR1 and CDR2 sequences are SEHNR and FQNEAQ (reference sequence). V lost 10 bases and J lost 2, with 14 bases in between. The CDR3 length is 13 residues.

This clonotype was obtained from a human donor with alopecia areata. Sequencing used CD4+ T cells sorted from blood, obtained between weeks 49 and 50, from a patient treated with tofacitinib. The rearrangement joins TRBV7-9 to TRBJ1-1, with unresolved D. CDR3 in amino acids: CANENYLNTEAFF. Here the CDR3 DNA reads TGTGCCAACGAAAACTACCTAAACACTGAAGCTTTCTTT.